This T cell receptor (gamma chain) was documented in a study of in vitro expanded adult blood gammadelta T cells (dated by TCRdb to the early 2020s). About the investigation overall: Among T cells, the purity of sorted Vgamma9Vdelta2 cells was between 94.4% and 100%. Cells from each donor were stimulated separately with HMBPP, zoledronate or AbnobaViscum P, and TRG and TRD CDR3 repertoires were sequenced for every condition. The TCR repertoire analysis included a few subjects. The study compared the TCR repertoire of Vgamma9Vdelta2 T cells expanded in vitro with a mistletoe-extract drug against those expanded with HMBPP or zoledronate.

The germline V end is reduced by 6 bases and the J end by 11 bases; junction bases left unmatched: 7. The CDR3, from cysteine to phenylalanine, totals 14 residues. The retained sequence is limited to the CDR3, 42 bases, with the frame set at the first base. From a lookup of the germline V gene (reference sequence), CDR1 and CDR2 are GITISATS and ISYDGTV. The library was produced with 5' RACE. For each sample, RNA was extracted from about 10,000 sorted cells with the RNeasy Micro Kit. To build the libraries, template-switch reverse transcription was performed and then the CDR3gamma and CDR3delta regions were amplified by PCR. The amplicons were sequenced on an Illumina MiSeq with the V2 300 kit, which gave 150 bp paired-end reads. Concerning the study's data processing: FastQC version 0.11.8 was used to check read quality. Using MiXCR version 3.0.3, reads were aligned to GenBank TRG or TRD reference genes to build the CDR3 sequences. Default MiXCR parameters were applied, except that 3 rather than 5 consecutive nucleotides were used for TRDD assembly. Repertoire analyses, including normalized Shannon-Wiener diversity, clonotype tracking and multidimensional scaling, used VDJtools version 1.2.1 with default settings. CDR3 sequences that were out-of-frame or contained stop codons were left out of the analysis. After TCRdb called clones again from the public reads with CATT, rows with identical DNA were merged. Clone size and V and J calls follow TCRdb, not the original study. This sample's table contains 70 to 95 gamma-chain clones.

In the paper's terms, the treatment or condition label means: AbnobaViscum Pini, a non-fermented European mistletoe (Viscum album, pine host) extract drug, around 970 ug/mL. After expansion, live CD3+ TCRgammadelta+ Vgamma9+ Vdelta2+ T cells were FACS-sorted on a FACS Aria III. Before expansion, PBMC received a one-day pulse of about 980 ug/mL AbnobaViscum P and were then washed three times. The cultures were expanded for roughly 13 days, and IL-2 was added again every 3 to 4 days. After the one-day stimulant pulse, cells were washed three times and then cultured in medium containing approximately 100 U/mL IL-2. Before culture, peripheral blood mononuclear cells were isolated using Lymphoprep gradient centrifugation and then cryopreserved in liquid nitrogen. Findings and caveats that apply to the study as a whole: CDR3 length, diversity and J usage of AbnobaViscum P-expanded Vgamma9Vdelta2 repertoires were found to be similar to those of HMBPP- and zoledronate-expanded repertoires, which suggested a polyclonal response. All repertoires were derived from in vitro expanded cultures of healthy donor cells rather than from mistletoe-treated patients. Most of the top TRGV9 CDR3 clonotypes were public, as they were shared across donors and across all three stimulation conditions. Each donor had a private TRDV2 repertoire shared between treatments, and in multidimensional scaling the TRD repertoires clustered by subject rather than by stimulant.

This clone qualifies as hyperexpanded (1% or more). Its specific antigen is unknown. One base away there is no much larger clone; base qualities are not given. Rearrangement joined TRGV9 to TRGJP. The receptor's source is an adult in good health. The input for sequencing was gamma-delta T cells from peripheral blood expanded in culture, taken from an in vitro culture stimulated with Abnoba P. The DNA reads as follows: TGTGCCTTGTGGTCGGCGATGGGCAAAAAAATCAAGGTATTT. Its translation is CALWSAMGKKIKVF.